This T cell receptor (beta chain) came from a study of T cells expressing NK-cell markers. Study-level background: Sorted CD3+CD56+NKG2C+, CD3+CD56+NKG2C- and CD3+CD56-NKG2C+ T cells provided the TCR beta repertoires. Most of the eight sequenced donors tested HCMV-seropositive; one tested seronegative. Broader study findings: There were a handful of donors in whom these clonotypes also led the CD3+CD56-NKG2C+ fraction. Among CD8+ T cells from about 6 donors, dominant NKG2C+ clonotypes accounted for roughly 1.0-7.0%.

TCRdb reprocessed the 5' RACE reads, keeping one entry per CDR3 protein, no DNA. Here the sample table reports some 450,000 distinct CDR3 sequences. The CDR3 has 16 residues. The germline gives CDR1 SGHVS, CDR2 FQNEAQ. About this clonotype: As yet, its antigen is unknown.

This receptor was obtained from a woman aged 18 to 69 in good health. The sequenced material came from blood T cells: a sorted CD56 or NKG2C T cell subset, CD4+ or CD8+ T cells, or bulk PBMC T cells (not recorded which). The gene calls are TRBV7-8 and TRBJ2-7; TCRdb's D gene call, TRBD1, goes unchecked for lack of DNA. CDR3 sequence reads: CASSLAPTTGFREQYF.